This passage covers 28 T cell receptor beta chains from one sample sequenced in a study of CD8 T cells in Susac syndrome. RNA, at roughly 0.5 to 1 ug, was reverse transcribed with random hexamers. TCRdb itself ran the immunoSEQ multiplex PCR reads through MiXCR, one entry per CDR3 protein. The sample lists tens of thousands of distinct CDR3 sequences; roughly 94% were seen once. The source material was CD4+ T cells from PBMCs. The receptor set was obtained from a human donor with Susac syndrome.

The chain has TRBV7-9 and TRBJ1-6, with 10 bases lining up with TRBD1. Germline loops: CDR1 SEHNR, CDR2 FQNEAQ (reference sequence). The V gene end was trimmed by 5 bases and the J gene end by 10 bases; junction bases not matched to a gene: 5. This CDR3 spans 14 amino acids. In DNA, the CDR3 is TGTGCCAGCAGCAAGGGACAGGGGATCTCACCCCTCCACTTT. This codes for CASSKGQGISPLHF. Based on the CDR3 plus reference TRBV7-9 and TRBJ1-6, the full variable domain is DTGVSQNPRHKITKRGQNVTFRCDPISEHNRLYWYRQTLGQGPEFLTYFQNEAQLEKSRLLSDRFSAERPKGSFSTLEIQRTEQGDSAMYLCASSKGQGISPLHFGNGTRLTVT.

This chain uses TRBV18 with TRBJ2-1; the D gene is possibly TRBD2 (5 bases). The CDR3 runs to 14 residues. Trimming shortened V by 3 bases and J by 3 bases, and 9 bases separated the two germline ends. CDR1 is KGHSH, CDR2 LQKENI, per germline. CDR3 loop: CASSPPTSYNEQFF. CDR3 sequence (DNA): TGTGCCAGCTCACCGCCTACTAGCTACAATGAGCAGTTCTTC.

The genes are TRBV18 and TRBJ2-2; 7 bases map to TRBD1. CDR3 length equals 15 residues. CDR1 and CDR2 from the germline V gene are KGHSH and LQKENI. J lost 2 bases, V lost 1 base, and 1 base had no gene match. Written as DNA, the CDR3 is TGTGCCAGCTCACCACGACAGGGAAACACCGGGGAGCTGTTTTTT. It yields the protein CASSPRQGNTGELFF.

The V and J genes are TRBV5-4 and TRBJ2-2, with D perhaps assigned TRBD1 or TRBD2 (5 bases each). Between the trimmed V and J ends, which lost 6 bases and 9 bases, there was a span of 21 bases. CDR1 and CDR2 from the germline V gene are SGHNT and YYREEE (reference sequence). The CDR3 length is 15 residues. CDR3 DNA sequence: TGTGCCAGCACGAGTGCAGGGCGAGGAGGTCGGGAGCTGTTTTTT. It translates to CASTSAGRGGRELFF.

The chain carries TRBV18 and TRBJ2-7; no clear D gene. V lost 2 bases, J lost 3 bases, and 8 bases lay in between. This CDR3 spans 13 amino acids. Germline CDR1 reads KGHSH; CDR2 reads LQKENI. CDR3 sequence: CASSPDRFYEQYF. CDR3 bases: TGTGCCAGCTCACCAGACCGCTTCTACGAGCAGTACTTC.

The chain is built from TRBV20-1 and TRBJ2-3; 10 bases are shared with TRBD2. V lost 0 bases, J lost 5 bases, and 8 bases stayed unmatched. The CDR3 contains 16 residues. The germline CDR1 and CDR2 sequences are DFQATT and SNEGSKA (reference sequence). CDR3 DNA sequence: TGCAGTGCTAGAGATGTCAGCGGGGGGGAGGTAGATACGCAGTATTTT. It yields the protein CSARDVSGGEVDTQYF.

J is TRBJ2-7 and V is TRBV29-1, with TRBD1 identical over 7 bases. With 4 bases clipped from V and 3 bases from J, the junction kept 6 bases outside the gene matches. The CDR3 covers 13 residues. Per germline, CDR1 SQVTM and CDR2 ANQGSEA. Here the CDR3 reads CSVGQGRIYEQYF. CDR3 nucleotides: TGCAGCGTTGGACAGGGTAGGATCTACGAGCAGTACTTC.

CDR3 protein: CSVSRDGNQPQHF. The CDR3 nucleotides are TGCAGCGTTTCCCGGGACGGTAATCAGCCCCAGCATTTT. This chain uses TRBV29-1 with TRBJ1-5; possible D gene TRBD1, 5 bases. This CDR3 has 13 amino acids. Between the trimmed V and J ends, which lost 5 bases and 4 bases, there was a span of 12 bases. Germline loops: CDR1 SQVTM, CDR2 ANQGSEA.

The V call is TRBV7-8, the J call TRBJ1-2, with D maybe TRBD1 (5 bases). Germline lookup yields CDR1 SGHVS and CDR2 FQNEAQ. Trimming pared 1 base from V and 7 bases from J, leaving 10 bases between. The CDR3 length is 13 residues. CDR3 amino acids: CASSLGGDVGYTF. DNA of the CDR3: TGTGCCAGCAGCTTAGGAGGGGATGTTGGCTACACCTTC.

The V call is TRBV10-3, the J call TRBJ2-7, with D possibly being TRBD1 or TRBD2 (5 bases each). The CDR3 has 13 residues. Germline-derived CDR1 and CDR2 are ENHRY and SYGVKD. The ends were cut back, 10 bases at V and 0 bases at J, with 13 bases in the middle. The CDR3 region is CANRDGSSYEQYF. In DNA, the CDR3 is TGTGCCAACCGGGACGGTTCCTCCTACGAGCAGTACTTC.

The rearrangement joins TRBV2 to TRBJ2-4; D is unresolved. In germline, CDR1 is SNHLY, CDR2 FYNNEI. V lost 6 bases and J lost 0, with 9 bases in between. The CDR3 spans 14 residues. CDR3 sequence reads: CASRSLLAKNIQYF. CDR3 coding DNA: TGTGCCAGCAGGAGCTTACTAGCCAAAAACATTCAGTACTTC.

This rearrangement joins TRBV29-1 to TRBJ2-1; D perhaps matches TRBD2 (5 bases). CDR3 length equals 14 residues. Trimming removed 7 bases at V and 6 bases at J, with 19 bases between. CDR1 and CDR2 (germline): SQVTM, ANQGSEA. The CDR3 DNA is TGCAGCGCCGAACGCGGAGGTCTCTCCAATGAGCAGTTCTTC. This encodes CSAERGGLSNEQFF.

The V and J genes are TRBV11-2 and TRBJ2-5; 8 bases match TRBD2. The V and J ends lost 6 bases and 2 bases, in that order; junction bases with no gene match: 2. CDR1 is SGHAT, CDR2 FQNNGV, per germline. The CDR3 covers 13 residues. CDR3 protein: CASRSGGQETQYF. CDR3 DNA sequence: TGTGCCAGCAGATCGGGGGGGCAAGAGACCCAGTACTTC.

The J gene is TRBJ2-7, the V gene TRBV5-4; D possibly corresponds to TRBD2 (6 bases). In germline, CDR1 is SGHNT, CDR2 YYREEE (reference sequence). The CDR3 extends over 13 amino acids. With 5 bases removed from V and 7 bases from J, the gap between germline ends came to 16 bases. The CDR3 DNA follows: TGTGCCAGCAGTCACGACCGGGCGGGGGAGCAGTACTTC. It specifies CASSHDRAGEQYF.

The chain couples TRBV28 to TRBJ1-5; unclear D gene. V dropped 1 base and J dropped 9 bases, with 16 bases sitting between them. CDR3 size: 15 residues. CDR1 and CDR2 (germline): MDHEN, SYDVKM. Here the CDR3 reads CASSLFVQPEPPQHF. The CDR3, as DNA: TGTGCCAGCAGTTTATTTGTACAGCCCGAACCGCCCCAGCATTTT. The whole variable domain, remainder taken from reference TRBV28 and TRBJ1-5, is DVKVTQSSRYLVKRTGEKVFLECVQDMDHENMFWYRQDPGLGLRLIYFSYDVKMKEKGDIPEGYSVSREKKERFSLILESASTNQTSMYLCASSLFVQPEPPQHFGDGTRLSIL.

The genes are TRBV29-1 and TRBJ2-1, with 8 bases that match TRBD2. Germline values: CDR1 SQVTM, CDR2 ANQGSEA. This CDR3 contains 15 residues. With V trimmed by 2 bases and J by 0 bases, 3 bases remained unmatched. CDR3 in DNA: TGCAGCGTTGAACGGGGGACTAGCTCCTACAATGAGCAGTTCTTC. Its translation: CSVERGTSSYNEQFF.

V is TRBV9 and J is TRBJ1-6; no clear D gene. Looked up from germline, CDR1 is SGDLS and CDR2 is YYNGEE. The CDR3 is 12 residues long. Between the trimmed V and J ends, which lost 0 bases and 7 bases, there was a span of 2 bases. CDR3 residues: CASSVENSPLHF. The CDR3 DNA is TGTGCCAGCAGCGTAGAAAATTCACCCCTCCACTTT. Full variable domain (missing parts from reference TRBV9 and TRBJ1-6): DSGVTQTPKHLITATGQRVTLRCSPRSGDLSVYWYQQSLDQGLQFLIQYYNGEERAKGNILERFSAQQFPDLHSELNLSSLELGDSALYFCASSVENSPLHFGNGTRLTVT.

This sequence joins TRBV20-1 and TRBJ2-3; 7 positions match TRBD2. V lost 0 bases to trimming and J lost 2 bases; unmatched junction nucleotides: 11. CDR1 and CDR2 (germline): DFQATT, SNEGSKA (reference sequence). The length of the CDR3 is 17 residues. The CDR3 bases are TGCAGTGCTAGAGATCTTCCCGGGAGGCGGCCCACAGATACGCAGTATTTT. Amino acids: CSARDLPGRRPTDTQYF.

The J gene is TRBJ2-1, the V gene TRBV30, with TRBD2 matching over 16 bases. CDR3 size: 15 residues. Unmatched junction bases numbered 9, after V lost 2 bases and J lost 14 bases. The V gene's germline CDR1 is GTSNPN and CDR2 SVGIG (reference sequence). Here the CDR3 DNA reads TGTGCCTGGAGTCCGCCGGGACTAGCGGGGGGGCCGAAGTTCTTC. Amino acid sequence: CAWSPPGLAGGPKFF.

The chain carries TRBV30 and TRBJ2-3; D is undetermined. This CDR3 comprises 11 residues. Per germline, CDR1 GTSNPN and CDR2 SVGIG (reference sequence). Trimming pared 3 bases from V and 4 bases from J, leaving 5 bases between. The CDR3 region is CAWRQPDTQYF. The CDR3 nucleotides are TGTGCCTGGAGACAGCCAGATACGCAGTATTTT.

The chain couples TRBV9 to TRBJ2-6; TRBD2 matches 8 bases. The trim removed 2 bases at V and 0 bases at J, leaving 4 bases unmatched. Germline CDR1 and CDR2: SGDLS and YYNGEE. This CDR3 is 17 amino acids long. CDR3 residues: CASSVTGGASGANVLTF. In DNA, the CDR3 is TGTGCCAGCAGCGTCACCGGGGGGGCCTCTGGGGCCAACGTCCTGACTTTC.

CDR3 DNA: TGTGCCAGCAGCCCCGGACTAGCGGAGTCAGATACGCAGTATTTT. Its protein product is CASSPGLAESDTQYF. This sequence joins TRBV7-8 and TRBJ2-3; 10 nucleotides line up with TRBD2. Looked up from germline, CDR1 is SGHVS and CDR2 is FQNEAQ. The V and J ends lost 5 bases and 4 bases, in that order; junction bases with no gene match: 6. The CDR3 extends over 15 amino acids.

CDR3 DNA sequence: TGTGCCAGCAGTTTGGGCAGATATAATTCACCCCTCCACTTT. Amino acid sequence: CASSLGRYNSPLHF. V gene TRBV12-3 or TRBV12-4 combines with J gene TRBJ1-6; D gene ambiguous. V gave up 3 bases and J gave up 4 bases, with 7 bases separating them. The CDR3 loop spans 14 amino acids.

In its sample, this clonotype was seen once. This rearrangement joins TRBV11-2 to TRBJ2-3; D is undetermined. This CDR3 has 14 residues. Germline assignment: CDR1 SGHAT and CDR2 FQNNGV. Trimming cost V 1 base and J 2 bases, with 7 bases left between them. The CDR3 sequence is CASSLGQTTDTQYF. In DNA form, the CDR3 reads TGTGCCAGCAGCTTAGGGCAGACCACAGATACGCAGTATTTT.

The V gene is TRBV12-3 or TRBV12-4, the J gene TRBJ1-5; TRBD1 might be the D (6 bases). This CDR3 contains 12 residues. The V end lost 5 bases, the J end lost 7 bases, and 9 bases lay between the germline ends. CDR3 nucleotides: TGTGCCAGCAGTCCAGGGGAACAGCCCCAGCATTTT. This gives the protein CASSPGEQPQHF.

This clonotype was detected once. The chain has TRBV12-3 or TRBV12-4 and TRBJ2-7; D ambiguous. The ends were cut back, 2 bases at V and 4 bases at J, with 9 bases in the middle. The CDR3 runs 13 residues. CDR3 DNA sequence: TGTGCCAGCAGTTTAAAGGCAGAGTACGAGCAGTACTTC. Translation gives CASSLKAEYEQYF.

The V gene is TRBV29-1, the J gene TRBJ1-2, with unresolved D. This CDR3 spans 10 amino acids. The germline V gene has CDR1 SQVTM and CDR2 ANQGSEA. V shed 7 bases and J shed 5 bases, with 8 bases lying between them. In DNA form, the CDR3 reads TGCAGCGCCCTCGGGTATGGCTACACCTTC. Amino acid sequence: CSALGYGYTF.

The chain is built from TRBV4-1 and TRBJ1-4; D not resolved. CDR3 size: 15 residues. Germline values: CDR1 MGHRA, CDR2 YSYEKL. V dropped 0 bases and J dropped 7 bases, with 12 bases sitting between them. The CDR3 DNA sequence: TGCGCCAGCAGCCAAGATCCTCAGGCCGGTGAAAAACTGTTTTTT. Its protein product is CASSQDPQAGEKLFF.